These 21 T cell receptor beta chains were all obtained from the same sample, sequenced in a study of shared clonotypes between healthy human individuals. Sequencing was performed with immunoSEQ multiplex PCR; in TCRdb, only in-frame clones are kept and a portion is missing. The sample lists approximately 740,000 clones, approximately 74% seen once, with about 1.7% in the top ten. The sample taken for sequencing was memory CD4+ T cells sorted from blood. Regarding subset: CD45RA-negative fraction. The receptors were sampled from a woman aged 25-40 years in good health.

Only a few counts were recorded for this clone. The V call is TRBV11-2, the J call TRBJ2-2; perhaps D is TRBD1 or TRBD2 (5 bases each). Germline values: CDR1 SGHAT, CDR2 FQNNGV. The germline V and J ends were trimmed by 2 bases and 7 bases, with 11 bases remaining between them. The CDR3 runs 14 residues. As DNA, the CDR3 is TGTGCCAGCAGCTTACAGGGAGTAGACGGGGAGCTGTTTTTT. Amino acids: CASSLQGVDGELFF. Full variable domain (missing parts from reference TRBV11-2 and TRBJ2-2): EAGVAQSPRYKIIEKRQSVAFWCNPISGHATLYWYQQILGQGPKLLIQFQNNGVVDDSQLPKDRFSAERLKGVDSTLKIQPAKLEDSAVYLCASSLQGVDGELFFGEGSRLTVL.

This clone was recorded only once. The gene calls are TRBV28 and TRBJ1-5; 7 bases align to TRBD1. After removal of 3 bases from V and 0 bases from J, the junction contained 8 bases not matched to a gene. This CDR3 spans 17 amino acids. From germline, CDR1 is MDHEN and CDR2 SYDVKM. CDR3 residues: CASSLLGGSNSNQPQHF. For the CDR3, the DNA is TGTGCCAGCAGTTTGTTAGGGGGCAGTAATAGCAATCAGCCCCAGCATTTT.

The chain employs TRBV7-2 and TRBJ2-7; unclear D gene. The CDR3 runs to 14 residues. Trimming shortened V by 2 bases and J by 6 bases, and 14 bases separated the two germline ends. The germline gives CDR1 SGHTA, CDR2 FQGNSA. In DNA, the CDR3 is TGTGCCAGCAGCTTATCAGAAGGGTCGCTCGAGCAGTACTTC. Translation gives CASSLSEGSLEQYF. The full variable domain, in which reference TRBV7-2 and TRBJ2-7 provide the parts outside the CDR3, is GAGVSQSPSNKVTEKGKDVELRCDPISGHTALYWYRQSLGQGLEFLIYFQGNSAPDKSGLPSDRFSAERTGGSVSTLTIQRTQQEDSAVYLCASSLSEGSLEQYFGPGTRLTVT.

This rearrangement joins TRBV29-1 to TRBJ2-5, with D possibly being TRBD1 or TRBD2 (6 bases each). The J call may be in error: the DNA end matches TRBJ2-7 better. The germline CDR1 and CDR2 sequences are SQVTM and ANQGSEA. The CDR3 length is 13 residues. The CDR3 loop is CSVESGARNEQYF. In DNA, the CDR3 is TGCAGCGTTGAATCGGGGGCGCGGAACGAGCAGTACTTC.

This clone showed up just once. V usage is TRBV4-2 and J usage is TRBJ2-3; D uncertain. Trimming removed 1 base at V and 12 bases at J, with 17 bases between. CDR3 length equals 14 residues. The germline CDR1 and CDR2 sequences are LGHNA and YNFKEQ. CDR3 sequence reads: CASSQGNASPSQYF. In DNA, the CDR3 is TGTGCCAGCAGCCAAGGCAACGCTTCCCCGTCCCAGTATTTT.

The chain has TRBV15 and TRBJ1-1, with a possible D match to TRBD1 (5 bases). Germline CDR1 reads LNHNV; CDR2 reads YYDKDF (reference sequence). Trimming cost V 2 bases and J 6 bases, with 10 bases left between them. CDR3 length: 13 residues. The CDR3 here is CATSRPGGAEAFF. The CDR3 DNA reads as TGTGCCACCAGCAGACCTGGGGGGGCTGAAGCTTTCTTT.

This sequence joins TRBV18 and TRBJ2-7, with D possibly matching TRBD2 (5 bases). This CDR3 is 14 amino acids long. V lost 2 bases to trimming and J lost 5 bases, with 13 bases between them. Germline V CDR1 and CDR2: KGHSH, LQKENI. The CDR3 nucleotides are TGTGCCAGCTCACCATTCGCTACTAGTAACGAGCAGTACTTC. Protein sequence: CASSPFATSNEQYF.

As to this clone: This sample also contains other DNA sequences that code for the same CDR3. CDR3 DNA sequence: TGCGCCAGCAGCTTGCAAGGGGACACTGAAGCTTTCTTT. It is translated as CASSLQGDTEAFF. V and J are TRBV5-1 and TRBJ1-1; D possibly corresponds to TRBD1 (5 bases). CDR1 and CDR2 from the germline V gene are SGHRS and YFSETQ. Trimming left V 1 base short and J 3 bases short, with 7 bases between. This CDR3 region has 13 residues.

Here the CDR3 reads CASSLGRPDTEAFF. The CDR3 DNA follows: TGTGCCAGCAGTTTGGGGCGCCCGGACACTGAAGCTTTCTTT. The chain carries TRBV27 and TRBJ1-1; a possible D gene is TRBD1 (5 bases). CDR3 length: 14 amino acids. V lost 3 bases and J lost 3, with 11 bases in between. Looked up from germline, CDR1 is MNHEY and CDR2 is SMNVEV (reference sequence).

The chain uses TRBV10-1 and TRBJ1-1, with D uncertain. The V end was cut by 0 bases, the J end by 7 bases, with 9 bases between. The germline gives CDR1 WNHNN, CDR2 SYGVQD (reference sequence). The CDR3 sequence is 13 residues long. CDR3 bases: TGCGCCAGCAGTGAGTCTTTGACTAATGAAGCTTTCTTT. Translating gives CASSESLTNEAFF.

The CDR3 region has the DNA TGTGCCAGTAGTATATTACAGGGGAGCTATGGCTACACCTTC. Translation gives CASSILQGSYGYTF. The rearrangement links TRBV19 to TRBJ1-2, with 7 positions matching TRBD1. The CDR3 runs 14 residues. Germline V gives CDR1 LNHDA, CDR2 SQIVND (reference sequence). Losses at the gene ends were 2 bases for V and 4 bases for J; bases not matched to a gene: 4.

The rearrangement uses TRBV6-5 and TRBJ1-2; the D is unclear. Germline-derived CDR1 and CDR2 are MNHEY and SVGAGI. This CDR3 has 15 amino acids. V was clipped by 0 bases and J by 6 bases, with 14 bases between them. In DNA form, the CDR3 reads TGTGCCAGCAGTTACTCAAGGCGGGGATTCAATGGCTACACCTTC. Its translation: CASSYSRRGFNGYTF.

In DNA, the CDR3 is TGCGCCAGCAGCCTACCAGTCGGCGAGACCAATGAGCAGTTCTTC. Protein product: CASSLPVGETNEQFF. This rearrangement joins TRBV4-1 to TRBJ2-1; D uncertain. Germline CDR1 and CDR2: MGHRA and YSYEKL. V was pared by 4 bases and J by 6 bases, with 16 bases between. This CDR3 comprises 15 residues.

The V call is TRBV28, the J call TRBJ1-2; D call uncertain. The CDR3 runs 13 residues. The germline V and J ends were trimmed by 2 bases and 7 bases, with 11 bases remaining between them. CDR1 is MDHEN, CDR2 SYDVKM, per germline. The CDR3 bases are TGTGCCAGCAGTTTAGTCACGGTTCGTGGCTACACCTTC. It encodes CASSLVTVRGYTF.

The chain carries TRBV11-2 and TRBJ2-1, with 10 positions matching TRBD2. There are 16 residues in the CDR3. From germline, CDR1 is SGHAT and CDR2 FQNNGV. The J segment lost 4 bases and the V segment lost 5 bases, leaving 8 bases of the junction unmatched. The CDR3 nucleotides read TGTGCCAGCAGCCGCGGCCTACTAGCGGGGTACAATGAGCAGTTCTTC. This gives the protein CASSRGLLAGYNEQFF.

The chain joins TRBV7-9 to TRBJ1-4; 7 bases line up with TRBD1. V shed 5 bases and J 7 bases; nucleotides not matched to a gene: 7. The CDR3 totals 14 residues. CDR1 is SEHNR, CDR2 FQNEAQ, per germline (reference sequence). CDR3 loop: CASSERQGGEKLFF. The CDR3 nucleotides are TGTGCCAGCAGCGAGAGACAGGGAGGTGAAAAACTGTTTTTT.

This clone has only a few counts. The gene calls are TRBV10-1 and TRBJ2-5; unclear D gene. Trimming stripped 0 bases from V and 1 base from J, with 6 bases between. Germline assignment: CDR1 WNHNN and CDR2 SYGVQD (reference sequence). This CDR3 region has 14 residues. Written as DNA, the CDR3 is TGCGCCAGCAGTGAGTCGACGGCCCAAGAGACCCAGTACTTC. As protein: CASSESTAQETQYF.

Remarks on this clone: A clone one base away is much larger, so this may be a read error. Here the CDR3 reads CAGSSKTGLAHNEQFF. The CDR3 nucleotides read TGTGCCGGTAGTTCCAAAACCGGACTAGCCCACAATGAGCAGTTCTTC. This sequence joins TRBV19 and TRBJ2-1, with 8 bases aligning to TRBD2. The CDR3 loop spans 16 amino acids. Germline CDR1 LNHDA, CDR2 SQIVND (reference sequence).

This chain connects TRBV18 to TRBJ2-3, with 10 bases matching TRBD2. Trimming at V came to 6 bases and at J to 3 bases, leaving 3 bases not matched to a gene. Germline CDR1 KGHSH, CDR2 LQKENI. This CDR3 spans 14 amino acids. CDR3 sequence: CASSGLAETDTQYF. For the CDR3, the DNA is TGTGCCAGCTCCGGACTAGCGGAAACAGATACGCAGTATTTT. Full variable domain (rest looked up from reference TRBV18 and TRBJ2-3): NAGVMQNPRHLVRRRGQEARLRCSPMKGHSHVYWYRQLPEEGLKFMVYLQKENIIDESGMPKERFSAEFPKEGPSILRIQQVVRGDSAAYFCASSGLAETDTQYFGPGTRLTVL.

The rearrangement joins TRBV11-2 to TRBJ1-5, with TRBD1 identical over 7 bases. Germline V gene data show CDR1 as SGHAT and CDR2 as FQNNGV. CDR3 size: 17 residues. V shed 1 base, J shed 1 base, and the junction held 7 bases outside the gene matches. The chain's CDR3 is CASSLGGGQTSNQPQHF. In DNA, the CDR3 is TGTGCCAGCAGCTTAGGGGGGGGACAGACGAGCAATCAGCCCCAGCATTTT.

The chain has TRBV7-2 and TRBJ2-2; 11 nucleotides align to TRBD1. Germline V gene data show CDR1 as SGHTA and CDR2 as FQGNSA. V was clipped by 2 bases and J by 6 bases; unmatched bases: 8. This CDR3 contains 17 residues. As DNA, the CDR3 is TGTGCCAGCAGCTTAAGAGTGTCGGGACAGGGGGCCGGGGAGCTGTTTTTT. This gives the protein CASSLRVSGQGAGELFF. The full variable domain, in which reference TRBV7-2 and TRBJ2-2 provide the parts outside the CDR3, is GAGVSQSPSNKVTEKGKDVELRCDPISGHTALYWYRQSLGQGLEFLIYFQGNSAPDKSGLPSDRFSAERTGGSVSTLTIQRTQQEDSAVYLCASSLRVSGQGAGELFFGEGSRLTVL.